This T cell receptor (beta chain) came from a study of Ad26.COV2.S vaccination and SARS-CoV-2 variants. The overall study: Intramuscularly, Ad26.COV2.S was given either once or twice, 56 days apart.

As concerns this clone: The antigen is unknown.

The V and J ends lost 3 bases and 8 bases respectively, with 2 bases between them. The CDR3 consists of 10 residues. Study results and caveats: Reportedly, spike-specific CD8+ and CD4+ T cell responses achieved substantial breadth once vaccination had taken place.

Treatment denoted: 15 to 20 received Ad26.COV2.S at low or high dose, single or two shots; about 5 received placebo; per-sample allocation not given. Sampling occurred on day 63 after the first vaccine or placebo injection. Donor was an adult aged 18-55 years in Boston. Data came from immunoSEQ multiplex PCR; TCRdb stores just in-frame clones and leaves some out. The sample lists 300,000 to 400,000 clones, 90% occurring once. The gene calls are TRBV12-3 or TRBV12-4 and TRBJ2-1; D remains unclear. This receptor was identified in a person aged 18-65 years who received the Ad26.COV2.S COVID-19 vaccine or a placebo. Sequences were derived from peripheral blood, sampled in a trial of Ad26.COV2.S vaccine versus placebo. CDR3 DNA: TGTGCCAGCAGTTTTGATGAGCAGTTCTTC. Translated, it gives CASSFDEQFF.